Listed below are T cell receptor beta chains from one sample, sequenced in a study of T cell repertoires in cytomegalovirus infection. TCRdb reanalysed the reads using MiXCR and keeps one entry per CDR3 protein. The sample lists under 850,000 distinct CDR3 sequences, roughly 36% occurring once. Material for sequencing was PBMCs. Every receptor here comes from a human donor in good health (CMV status not recorded). Some clones in this sample may be carry-over from other donors' samples. Each CDR3 is given with its conserved first and last residue. A D gene is named only where the DNA matches it firmly. Some rows have no size entry. The others give once, few or many, or a class for an expanded clone.

v_gene	len	j_gene	abundance	d_gene	CDR3aa	CDR3nt
TRBV28	14	TRBJ1-5	few	NA	CASRISGEGQPQHF	TGTGCCAGCAGAATCTCAGGGGAGGGTCAGCCCCAGCATTTT
TRBV12-3/TRBV12-4	15	TRBJ2-7	NA	TRBD1	CASSTIGTGAYEQYF	TGTGCCAGCAGCACTATCGGGACAGGGGCTTACGAGCAGTACTTC
TRBV11-2	15	TRBJ2-7	medium-sized	TRBD2	CASSFFGGAPDEQYF	TGTGCCAGCAGCTTCTTCGGGGGGGCCCCGGACGAGCAGTACTTC
TRBV28	15	TRBJ1-3	NA	NA	CASSLWGQGRNTIYF	TGTGCCAGCAGTTTGTGGGGGCAGGGAAGAAACACCATATATTTT
TRBV12-3/TRBV12-4	15	TRBJ1-5	many	NA	CASSYSRNSNQPQHF	TGTGCCAGCAGCTACAGCCGAAACAGCAATCAGCCCCAGCATTTT
TRBV19	18	TRBJ2-6	once	TRBD2	CASRVRRDYYSGANVLTF	TGTGCCAGTAGAGTACGAAGGGACTACTACTCTGGGGCCAACGTCCTGACTTTC
TRBV5-1	16	TRBJ1-1	once	NA	CASRIAASPGNTEAFF	TGCGCCAGCAGAATAGCGGCCTCACCGGGAAACACTGAAGCTTTCTTT
TRBV11-2	15	TRBJ1-4	NA	NA	CASSFGAATNEKLFF	TGTGCCAGCAGCTTTGGGGCGGCAACTAATGAAAAACTGTTTTTT
TRBV7-8	13	TRBJ1-1	many	TRBD1	CASSLNRGGEAFF	TGTGCCAGCAGCCTCAACAGGGGGGGTGAAGCTTTCTTT
TRBV5-6	13	TRBJ2-1	NA	NA	CASSGLPYNEQFF	TGTGCCAGCAGCGGACTACCATACAATGAGCAGTTCTTC
TRBV5-1	15	TRBJ1-1	NA	NA	CASTNPGQFAEVAFF	TGCGCCAGCACGAACCCCGGACAGTTCGCTGAAGTGGCTTTCTTT
TRBV19	15	TRBJ2-1	NA	TRBD2	CASIGTSGAHNEQFF	TGTGCCAGTATTGGGACTAGCGGGGCTCACAATGAGCAGTTCTTC
TRBV5-4	15	TRBJ2-1	NA	TRBD2	CASFSGRGERYEQFF	TGTGCCAGTTTTAGCGGGAGGGGGGAGAGATATGAGCAGTTCTTC
TRBV7-6	14	TRBJ2-5	NA	NA	CASSARGRLETQYF	TGTGCCAGCAGCGCCCGGGGACGGCTAGAGACCCAGTACTTC
TRBV28	15	TRBJ2-7	few	NA	CASRTRSDGAYEQYF	TGTGCCAGCAGGACCCGGTCGGACGGTGCCTACGAGCAGTACTTC
TRBV28	15	TRBJ2-7	few	NA	CASSPIAVSSYEQYF	TGTGCCAGCAGTCCAATAGCGGTGAGCTCCTACGAGCAGTACTTC
TRBV6-5	15	TRBJ1-5	NA	TRBD1	CASSDRGVSNQPQHF	TGTGCCAGCAGCGACAGGGGGGTTAGCAATCAGCCCCAGCATTTT
TRBV7-8	16	TRBJ2-1	NA	TRBD2	CASSSKLAGGFYEQFF	TGTGCCAGCAGCTCCAAACTAGCGGGGGGGTTTTATGAGCAGTTCTTC
TRBV2	17	TRBJ2-2	NA	TRBD2	CASSEAALAGTTGELFF	TGTGCCAGCAGTGAAGCTGCGCTAGCGGGAACCACCGGGGAGCTGTTTTTT
TRBV7-2	15	TRBJ2-3	many	NA	CASSGSWRLTDTQYF	TGTGCCAGCAGCGGTAGCTGGAGACTGACAGATACGCAGTATTTT
TRBV7-6	15	TRBJ1-1	few	TRBD1	CASSRTGQSNTEAFF	TGTGCCAGCAGCCGCACGGGACAGAGTAACACTGAAGCTTTCTTT
TRBV20-1	13	TRBJ2-3	NA	NA	CSAQRSLADTQYF	TGCAGTGCACAGCGGTCATTAGCAGATACGCAGTATTTT
TRBV10-3	12	TRBJ2-7	NA	NA	CAIREGSYEQYF	TGTGCCATCAGGGAGGGCTCCTACGAGCAGTACTTC
TRBV20-1	16	TRBJ2-3	NA	TRBD2	CSARDLASGRGDTQYF	TGCAGTGCTAGAGATTTGGCTAGCGGGAGAGGAGATACGCAGTATTTT
TRBV28	15	TRBJ1-2	NA	NA	CASSPPFDTSGGYTF	TGTGCCAGCAGTCCCCCGTTTGACACCTCGGGGGGCTACACCTTC
TRBV12-5	14	TRBJ2-1	many	TRBD1	CASGQTGWGNEQFF	TGTGCTAGTGGCCAGACAGGGTGGGGCAATGAGCAGTTCTTC
TRBV28	13	TRBJ2-5	many	NA	CASSLLGQETQYF	TGTGCCAGCAGTTTATTAGGGCAAGAGACCCAGTACTTC
TRBV7-2	16	TRBJ1-2	NA	NA	CASSLLGALDNYGYTF	TGTGCCAGCAGCTTATTGGGGGCGTTGGACAACTATGGCTACACCTTC
TRBV27	17	TRBJ1-4	few	TRBD1	CASSLYAWTGSNEKLFF	TGTGCCAGCAGTTTATACGCTTGGACAGGCTCTAATGAAAAACTGTTTTTT
TRBV5-3	17	TRBJ2-1	NA	TRBD2	CASSVSGGASSYNEQFF	TGTGCCAGCAGCGTTAGCGGGGGGGCTTCCTCCTACAATGAGCAGTTCTTC
TRBV28	13	TRBJ2-5	few	NA	CASRYSGVETQYF	TGTGCCAGCAGGTACAGCGGCGTGGAGACCCAGTACTTC
TRBV27	13	TRBJ2-7	NA	NA	CASSPALGYEQYF	TGTGCCAGCAGCCCAGCCCTGGGCTACGAGCAGTACTTC
TRBV7-3	13	TRBJ1-1	few	TRBD1	CASSQGGKSEAFF	TGTGCCAGCAGCCAGGGGGGGAAGTCTGAAGCTTTCTTT
TRBV2	11	TRBJ1-3	NA	NA	CASLSGNTIYF	TGTGCCAGTTTGTCCGGGAACACCATATATTTT
TRBV27	18	TRBJ1-1	few	TRBD1	CASSDIGQGGERDTEAFF	TGTGCCAGCAGCGATATAGGACAGGGTGGAGAGAGAGACACTGAAGCTTTCTTT
TRBV7-8	17	TRBJ2-3	few	TRBD2	CASSLMTSGSGTDTQYF	TGTGCCAGCAGCTTAATGACTAGCGGGAGCGGCACAGATACGCAGTATTTT
TRBV6-5	15	TRBJ1-6	NA	NA	CASTPRTVSNSPLHF	TGTGCCAGCACCCCCAGGACAGTATCGAATTCACCCCTCCACTTT
TRBV6-1	14	TRBJ1-3	many	NA	CASSAGQWRNTIYF	TGTGCCAGCAGTGCGGGACAATGGAGAAACACCATATATTTT
TRBV10-2	15	TRBJ1-5	NA	NA	CASGDDRARNQPQHF	TGCGCCAGCGGGGACGACAGAGCTCGCAATCAGCCCCAGCATTTT
TRBV6-5	15	TRBJ1-4	few	NA	CASSYSAGDNEKLFF	TGTGCCAGCAGTTACTCAGCCGGAGATAATGAAAAACTGTTTTTT
TRBV6-5	12	TRBJ1-4	once	NA	CASRGVGEKLFF	TGTGCCAGCAGAGGGGTCGGTGAAAAACTGTTTTTT